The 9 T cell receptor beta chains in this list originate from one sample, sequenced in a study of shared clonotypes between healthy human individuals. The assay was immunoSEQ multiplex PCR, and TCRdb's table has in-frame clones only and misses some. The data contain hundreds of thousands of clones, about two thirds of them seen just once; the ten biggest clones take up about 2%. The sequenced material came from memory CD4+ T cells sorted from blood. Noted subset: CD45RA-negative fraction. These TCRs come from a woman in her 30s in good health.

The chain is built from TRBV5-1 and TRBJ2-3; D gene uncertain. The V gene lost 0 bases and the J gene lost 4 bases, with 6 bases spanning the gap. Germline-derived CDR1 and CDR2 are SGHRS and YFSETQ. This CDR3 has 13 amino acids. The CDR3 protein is CASSLDEADTQYF. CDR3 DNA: TGCGCCAGCAGCTTGGATGAGGCAGATACGCAGTATTTT.

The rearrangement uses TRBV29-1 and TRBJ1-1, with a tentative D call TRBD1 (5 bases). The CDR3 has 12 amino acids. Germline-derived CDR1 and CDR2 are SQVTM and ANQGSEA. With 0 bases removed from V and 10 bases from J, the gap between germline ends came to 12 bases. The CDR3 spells CSVEDPRRGAFF. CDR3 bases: TGCAGCGTTGAAGACCCCAGGAGGGGAGCTTTCTTT.

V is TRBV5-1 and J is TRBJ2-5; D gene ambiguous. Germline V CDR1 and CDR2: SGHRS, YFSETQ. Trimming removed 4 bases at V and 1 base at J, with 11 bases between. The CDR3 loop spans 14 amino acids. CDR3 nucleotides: TGCGCCAGCAGCAATGGGTATTCCCAAGAGACCCAGTACTTC. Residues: CASSNGYSQETQYF. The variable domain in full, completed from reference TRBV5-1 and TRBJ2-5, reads KAGVTQTPRYLIKTRGQQVTLSCSPISGHRSVSWYQQTPGQGLQFLFEYFSETQRNKGNFPGRFSGRQFSNSRSEMNVSTLELGDSALYLCASSNGYSQETQYFGPGTRLLVL.

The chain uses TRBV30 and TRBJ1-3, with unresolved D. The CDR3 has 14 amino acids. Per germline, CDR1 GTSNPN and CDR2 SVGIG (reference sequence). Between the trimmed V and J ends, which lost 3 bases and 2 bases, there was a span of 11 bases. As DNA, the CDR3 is TGTGCCTGGAGGGCCCGCAGGACTGGAAACACCATATATTTT. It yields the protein CAWRARRTGNTIYF.

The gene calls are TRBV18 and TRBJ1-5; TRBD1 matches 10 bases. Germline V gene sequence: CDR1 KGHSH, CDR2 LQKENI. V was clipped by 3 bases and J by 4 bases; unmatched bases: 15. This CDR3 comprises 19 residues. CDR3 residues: CASSPRQGAPNDPNQPQHF. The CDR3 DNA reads TGTGCCAGCTCACCGAGACAGGGGGCCCCAAATGACCCGAATCAGCCCCAGCATTTT.

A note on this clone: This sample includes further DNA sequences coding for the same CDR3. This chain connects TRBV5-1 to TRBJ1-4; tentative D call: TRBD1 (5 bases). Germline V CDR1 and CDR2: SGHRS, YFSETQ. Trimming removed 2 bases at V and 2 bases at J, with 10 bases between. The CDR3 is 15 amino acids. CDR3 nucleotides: TGCGCCAGCAGCTTAGGAGGGGCGACTAATGAAAAACTGTTTTTT. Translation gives CASSLGGATNEKLFF.

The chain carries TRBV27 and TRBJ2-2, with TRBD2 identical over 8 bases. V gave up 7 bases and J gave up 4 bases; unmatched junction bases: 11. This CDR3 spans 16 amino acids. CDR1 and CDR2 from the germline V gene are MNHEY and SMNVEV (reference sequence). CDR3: CASTRSGLVTTGELFF. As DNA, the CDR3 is TGTGCCAGCACCAGGTCGGGACTAGTTACCACCGGGGAGCTGTTTTTT.

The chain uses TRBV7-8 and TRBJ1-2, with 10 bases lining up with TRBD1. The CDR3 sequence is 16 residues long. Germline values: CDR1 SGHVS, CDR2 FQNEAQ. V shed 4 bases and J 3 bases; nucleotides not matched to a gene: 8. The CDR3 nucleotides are TGTGCCAGCAGCTCCCCTATAGGACAGGGGGACTATGGCTACACCTTC. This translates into CASSSPIGQGDYGYTF.

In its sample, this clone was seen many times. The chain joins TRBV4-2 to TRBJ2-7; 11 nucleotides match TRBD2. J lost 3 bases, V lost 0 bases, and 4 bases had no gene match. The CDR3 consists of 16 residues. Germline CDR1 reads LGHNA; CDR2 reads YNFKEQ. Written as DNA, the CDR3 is TGTGCCAGCAGCCAAGAAAGGACTAGCGGGTTCTACGAGCAGTACTTC. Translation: CASSQERTSGFYEQYF.